Detailed here is one TCR beta chain. Its antigen is still unknown. This sample was included in a study of blood T cells in healthy people across ages. General study results and limits: Diversity was higher, and naive CD4+ cells more numerous, in long-lived donors than in aged donors.

A J-beta primer mix and a sample-barcoded 5' primer were used in a second PCR of about 6 to 12 cycles. TCRdb reanalysed the 5' RACE reads using MiXCR and keeps one entry per CDR3 protein. The top ten clones hold 23% of a sample with some 1.8 million distinct CDR3 sequences, about two fifths of them seen once. This CDR3 has 15 amino acids. CDR1 is SNHLY, CDR2 FYNNEI, per germline. Unmatched junction bases numbered 6, after V lost 8 bases and J lost 0 bases. Sequenced material: blood. The chain carries TRBV2 and TRBJ2-2, with 7 bases identical to TRBD1. This TCR derives from a human donor in good health. CDR3: CASAGDRPNTGELFF. CDR3 coding DNA: TGTGCCAGCGCCGGGGACAGACCGAACACCGGGGAGCTGTTTTTT.